This entry is about one T cell receptor (beta chain). Its antigen is not identified. The data belong to a study of T cells after yellow fever vaccination. Study-level points and caveats: Subsequent booster samples again held most clones from primary vaccination (approximately 95% CD4, about 90% CD8).

The TCR cDNA carried a universal primer site and UMIs from 5'RACE template switching. MiXCR, applied by TCRdb to the 5' RACE reads, yields one record per CDR3 protein. Of some 500,000 distinct CDR3 sequences listed, 13% are singletons. The CDR3 is 16 amino acids. Germline loops: CDR1 LGHDT, CDR2 YNNKEL (reference sequence). J gave up 2 bases and V 1 base, and 6 bases lay outside the gene matches. The sample here was PBMCs, taken on the day of the yellow fever booster vaccination. The chain recombines TRBV3-1 with TRBJ2-7, with 9 bases that match TRBD2. This TCR came from a man aged 25 to 40 who received the YFV17D yellow fever vaccine. The CDR3 loop is CASSQAAASGAYEQYF. As DNA, the CDR3 is TGTGCCAGCAGCCAAGCTGCGGCTAGCGGGGCCTACGAGCAGTACTTC.